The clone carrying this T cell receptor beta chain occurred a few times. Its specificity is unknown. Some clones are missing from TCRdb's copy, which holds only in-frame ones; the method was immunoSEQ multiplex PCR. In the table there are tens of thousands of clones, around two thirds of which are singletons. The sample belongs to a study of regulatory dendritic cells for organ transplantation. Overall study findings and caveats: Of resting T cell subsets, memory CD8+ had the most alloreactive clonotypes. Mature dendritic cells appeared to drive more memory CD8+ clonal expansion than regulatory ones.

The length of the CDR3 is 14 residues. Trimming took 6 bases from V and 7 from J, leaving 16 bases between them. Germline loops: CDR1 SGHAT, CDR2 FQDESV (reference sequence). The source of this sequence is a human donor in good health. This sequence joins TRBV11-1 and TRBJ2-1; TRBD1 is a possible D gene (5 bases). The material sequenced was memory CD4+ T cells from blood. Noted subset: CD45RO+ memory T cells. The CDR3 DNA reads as TGTGCCAGCAGTTACCAGGGTTTCCAAAATGAGCAGTTCTTC. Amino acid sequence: CASSYQGFQNEQFF.